This TCR beta chain came from a study of cytomegalovirus exposure and HLA in healthy donors. This clone appeared a single time. Its antigen is currently unknown. This CDR3 is 15 amino acids long. Trimming shortened V by 4 bases and J by 4 bases, and 17 bases separated the two germline ends. The germline V gene has CDR1 SGHRS and CDR2 YFSETQ. The PCR had 60 Vbeta and 13 Jbeta primers. The repertoire was sequenced with immunoSEQ multiplex PCR; TCRdb's copy has only in-frame clones and lacks some. The sample includes 150,000 to 200,000 clones, more than 65% of them seen just once. Whole-study results and caveats: Previously analyzed data showed that most TCR beta V segments were productive at a frequency of about 87% or about 30%.

J is TRBJ1-1 and V is TRBV5-1; D is perhaps TRBD1 (6 bases). Sample: PBMCs. This sequence originates from a woman aged 45-60 years in good health and CMV-seronegative. The CDR3 here is CASSAGRGVGTEAFF. In DNA, the CDR3 is TGCGCCAGCAGCGCAGGCAGGGGCGTTGGCACTGAAGCTTTCTTT.